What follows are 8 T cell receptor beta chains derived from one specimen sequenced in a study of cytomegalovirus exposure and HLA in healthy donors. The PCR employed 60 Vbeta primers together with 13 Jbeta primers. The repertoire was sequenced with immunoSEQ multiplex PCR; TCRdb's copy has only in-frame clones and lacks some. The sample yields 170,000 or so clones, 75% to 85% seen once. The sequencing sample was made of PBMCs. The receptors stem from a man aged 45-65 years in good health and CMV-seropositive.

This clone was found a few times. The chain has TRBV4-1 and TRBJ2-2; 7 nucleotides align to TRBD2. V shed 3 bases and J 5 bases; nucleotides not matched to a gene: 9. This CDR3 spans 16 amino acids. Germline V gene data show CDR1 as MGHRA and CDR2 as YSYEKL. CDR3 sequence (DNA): TGCGCCAGCAGCCAGCCATTAGCGGGCGGGACCGGGGAGCTGTTTTTT. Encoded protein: CASSQPLAGGTGELFF.

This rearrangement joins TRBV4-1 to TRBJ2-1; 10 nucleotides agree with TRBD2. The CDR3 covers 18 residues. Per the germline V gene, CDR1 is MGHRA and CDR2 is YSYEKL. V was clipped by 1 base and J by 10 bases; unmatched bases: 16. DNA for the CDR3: TGCGCCAGCAGCCAAGGTCCGCCGGGGAGCGGGGGGGCTTGGGAGCAGTTCTTC. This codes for CASSQGPPGSGGAWEQFF.

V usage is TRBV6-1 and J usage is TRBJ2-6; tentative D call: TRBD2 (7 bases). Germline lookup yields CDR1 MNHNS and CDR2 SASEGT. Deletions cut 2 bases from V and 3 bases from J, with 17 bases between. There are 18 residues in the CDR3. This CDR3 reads CASSERGGGVFGANVLTF. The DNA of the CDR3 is TGTGCCAGCAGTGAACGAGGAGGGGGGGTATTTGGGGCCAACGTCCTGACTTTC.

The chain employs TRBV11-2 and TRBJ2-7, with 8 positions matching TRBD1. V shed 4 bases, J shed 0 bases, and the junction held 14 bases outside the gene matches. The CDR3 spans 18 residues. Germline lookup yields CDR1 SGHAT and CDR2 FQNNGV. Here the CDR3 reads CASSSPMTGADSSYEQYV. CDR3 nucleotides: TGTGCCAGCAGCTCCCCAATGACAGGGGCCGACAGCTCCTACGAGCAGTACGTC.

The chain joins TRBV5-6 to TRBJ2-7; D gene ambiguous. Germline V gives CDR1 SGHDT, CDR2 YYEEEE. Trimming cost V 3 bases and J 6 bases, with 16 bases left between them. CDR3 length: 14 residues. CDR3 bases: TGTGCCAGCAGCTCCCGACGGGTCGTCTCCGAGCAGTACGTC. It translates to CASSSRRVVSEQYV.

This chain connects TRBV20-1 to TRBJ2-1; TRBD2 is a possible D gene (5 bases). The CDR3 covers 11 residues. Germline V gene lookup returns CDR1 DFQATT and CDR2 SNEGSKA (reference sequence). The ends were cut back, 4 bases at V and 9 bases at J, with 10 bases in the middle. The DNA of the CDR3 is TGCAGTGCTAACGGGATGGGTGAGCAGTTCTTC. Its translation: CSANGMGEQFF.

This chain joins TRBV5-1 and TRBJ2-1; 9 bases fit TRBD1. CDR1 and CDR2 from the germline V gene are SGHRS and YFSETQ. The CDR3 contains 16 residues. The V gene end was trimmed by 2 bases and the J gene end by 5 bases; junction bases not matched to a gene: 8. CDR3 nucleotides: TGCGCCAGCAGCTTCACCGTAGGGACAGGGAACAATGAGCAGTTCTTC. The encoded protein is CASSFTVGTGNNEQFF.

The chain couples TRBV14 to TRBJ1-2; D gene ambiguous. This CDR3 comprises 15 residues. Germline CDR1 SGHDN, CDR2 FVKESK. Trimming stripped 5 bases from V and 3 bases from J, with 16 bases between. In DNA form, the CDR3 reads TGTGCCAGCAGCTTCAGAGGGTTAAGTCACTATGGCTACACCTTC. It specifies CASSFRGLSHYGYTF.